This T cell receptor (beta chain) comes out of a study of post-analysis software for immune sequencing data. Germline CDR1 MNHNS, CDR2 SASEGT. Trimming shortened V by 5 bases and J by 5 bases, and 17 bases separated the two germline ends. The length of the CDR3 is 15 residues. This clonotype has just a few counts. Researchers reported that TCR beta cDNA libraries carried unique molecular identifiers. TCRdb re-analysed the PCR reads in MiXCR, keeping a single row per CDR3 protein. The sample has under 200,000 distinct CDR3 sequences; about 36% are singletons. The chain combines TRBV6-1 with TRBJ2-3, with D possibly called TRBD1 or TRBD2 (5 bases each). The source material was blood, sampled after autologous hematopoietic stem cell transplantation. This TCR was sampled from a girl under 18 with multiple sclerosis. The CDR3 sequence is CASSLRGTGGDTQYF. In nucleotides, the CDR3 is TGTGCCAGCAGTCTCCGGGGCACAGGTGGAGATACGCAGTATTTT.